These 30 T cell receptor beta chains share one sample of origin, sequenced in a study of T cell responses to AZD1222 COVID-19 vaccine. This table comes from immunoSEQ multiplex PCR, and its TCRdb copy is limited to in-frame clones, with some not included. This sample carries 240,000 or so clones, 80% to 95% of them seen once, and the ten largest clones take approximately 0.52%. Sample: peripheral blood, taken on day 0 of AZD1222 vaccination. These TCRs come from an adult in good health.

This clone was seen only once. The rearrangement uses TRBV27 and TRBJ1-1; TRBD1 aligns across 8 bases. The CDR3 sequence is 13 residues long. Germline CDR1 MNHEY, CDR2 SMNVEV (reference sequence). V lost 3 bases and J lost 7; bases outside the gene matches: 4. The CDR3 protein is CASSFSGGGEAFF. The CDR3 DNA reads TGTGCCAGCAGTTTCTCAGGGGGCGGTGAAGCTTTCTTT.

The rearrangement uses TRBV3-1 (or the pseudogene TRBV3-2) and TRBJ2-3; D gene ambiguous. The CDR3 has 13 residues. Trimming left V 4 bases short and J 4 bases short, with 9 bases between. In germline, CDR1 is LGHDT, CDR2 YNNKEL (reference sequence). As DNA, the CDR3 is TGTGCCAGCAGCCTGAATCGGGCAGATACGCAGTATTTT. Protein product: CASSLNRADTQYF.

J is TRBJ2-7 and V is TRBV7-2, with 11 bases fitting TRBD2. Germline-derived CDR1 and CDR2 are SGHTA and FQGNSA. CDR3 size: 16 residues. V shed 5 bases, J shed 5 bases, and the junction held 11 bases outside the gene matches. The CDR3 DNA reads as TGTGCCAGCAGCCAAGATAGCGGGAGGGCCTGGAACGAGCAGTACTTC. Protein: CASSQDSGRAWNEQYF. Full variable domain (remainder filled in from reference TRBV7-2 and TRBJ2-7): GAGVSQSPSNKVTEKGKDVELRCDPISGHTALYWYRQSLGQGLEFLIYFQGNSAPDKSGLPSDRFSAERTGGSVSTLTIQRTQQEDSAVYLCASSQDSGRAWNEQYFGPGTRLTVT.

This chain links TRBV6-2 or TRBV6-3 with TRBJ2-2; 7 bases align to TRBD1. V was pared by 6 bases and J by 0 bases, with 7 bases of the junction left unmatched. Looked up from germline, CDR1 is MNHEY and CDR2 is SVGEGT. The CDR3 has 16 amino acids. The CDR3 DNA reads TGTGCCAGCAGCCTCTCCGACAGGGCGAACACCGGGGAGCTGTTTTTT. Residues: CASSLSDRANTGELFF.

In regard to this clone: The sample contains more than one DNA sequence encoding this CDR3. The chain carries TRBV28 and TRBJ2-2; D unclear. CDR1 and CDR2 (germline): MDHEN, SYDVKM. This CDR3 is built from 12 residues. V lost 2 bases and J 5 bases, leaving 3 bases between the germline ends. As DNA, the CDR3 is TGTGCCAGCAGTTTAGGGACCGGGGAGCTGTTTTTT. This gives the protein CASSLGTGELFF.

The chain couples TRBV7-2 to TRBJ2-1, with 7 nucleotides matching TRBD2. Germline CDR1 SGHTA, CDR2 FQGNSA. This CDR3 comprises 13 residues. The J segment lost 9 bases and the V segment lost 4 bases, leaving 6 bases of the junction unmatched. This CDR3 reads CASSSGGRTEQFF. CDR3 nucleotide sequence: TGTGCCAGCAGCTCGGGCGGGAGAACTGAGCAGTTCTTC.

This sequence joins TRBV27 and TRBJ2-7; D may be TRBD1 (5 bases). This CDR3 has 11 amino acids. Germline CDR1 MNHEY, CDR2 SMNVEV (reference sequence). With 4 bases removed from V and 6 bases from J, the gap between germline ends came to 7 bases. The CDR3: CASSSQGEQYF. The CDR3 DNA reads as TGTGCCAGCAGTTCCCAGGGCGAGCAGTACTTC.

V is TRBV15 and J is TRBJ2-7; 9 bases are a match to TRBD2. The CDR3 covers 16 residues. Germline CDR1 and CDR2: LNHNV and YYDKDF (reference sequence). V shed 1 base and J 4 bases; nucleotides not matched to a gene: 8. The CDR3 region is CATSRVPSGRQYEQYF. CDR3 coding DNA: TGTGCCACCAGCAGAGTTCCAAGCGGGAGGCAATACGAGCAGTACTTC.

This chain links TRBV12-2 with TRBJ2-7; TRBD2 was called by the table and not checked on the DNA. TRBV12-2 is a recognized pseudogene. The CDR3 has 13 amino acids. CDR3 sequence (DNA): TGTGCAAGTCGCGTATTGAGGCGGAACGAGCAGTACTTC. Amino acid sequence: CASRVLRRNEQYF.

V gene TRBV28 combines with J gene TRBJ2-4; D might be TRBD1 (6 bases). The CDR3 spans 14 residues. Germline lookup yields CDR1 MDHEN and CDR2 SYDVKM. Trimming left V 6 bases short and J 0 bases short, with 9 bases between. The CDR3 here is CASRGQLAKNIQYF. The CDR3 DNA reads as TGTGCCAGCAGAGGACAGTTAGCCAAAAACATTCAGTACTTC.

This rearrangement joins TRBV7-6 to TRBJ1-5, with D possibly matching TRBD1 (6 bases). The V end lost 5 bases, the J end lost 6 bases, and 20 bases lay between the germline ends. This CDR3 is 16 amino acids long. Germline CDR1 SGHVS, CDR2 FNYEAQ. CDR3 nucleotides: TGTGCCAGCAGCCTATCCTGGGGGGGGCAGGGTCAGCCCCAGCATTTT. This translates into CASSLSWGGQGQPQHF.

Notes on this clone: Other DNA sequences in the same sample also yield this CDR3. The CDR3 reads CASSAGDGYTF. The CDR3, as DNA: TGTGCCAGCAGTGCGGGGGATGGCTACACCTTC. This rearrangement joins TRBV6-4 to TRBJ1-2, with a possible D match to TRBD1 (5 bases). From germline, CDR1 is MRHNA and CDR2 SNTAGT. CDR3 size: 11 residues. V lost 4 bases and J 6 bases, leaving 6 bases between the germline ends.

V gene TRBV23-1 combines with J gene TRBJ2-7; possibly TRBD1 for D (6 bases). TRBV23-1 is sorted into the ORF group, with uncertain function. The V and J ends lost 6 bases and 12 bases respectively, with 24 bases between them. CDR3 length: 14 residues. CDR3 bases: TGCGCCAGCAGGCGCAAGGTGTCGAGACAGGCAACGTACTTC. Translated: CASRRKVSRQATYF.

The CDR3 loop reads CASSVGAGGRIQETQYF. The CDR3, as DNA: TGTGCCAGCAGCGTAGGTGCGGGAGGCAGGATCCAAGAGACCCAGTACTTC. The chain combines TRBV9 with TRBJ2-5; 8 bases match TRBD2. The V gene's germline CDR1 is SGDLS and CDR2 YYNGEE. CDR3 length: 17 amino acids. Trimming took 0 bases from V and 1 from J; bases not matched to a gene: 8.

The chain employs TRBV27 and TRBJ1-2, with TRBD1 matching 8 bases. Germline CDR1 is MNHEY and CDR2 is SMNVEV (reference sequence). This CDR3 has 14 residues. Trimming at V came to 5 bases and at J to 2 bases, leaving 4 bases not matched to a gene. CDR3 in amino acids: CASSLHRGNYGYTF. CDR3 DNA sequence: TGTGCCAGCAGTCTACACAGGGGGAACTATGGCTACACCTTC.

The rearrangement joins TRBV7-2 to TRBJ1-2, with D possibly TRBD1 on 5 matching bases. Per germline, CDR1 SGHTA and CDR2 FQGNSA. Trimming pared 1 base from V and 4 bases from J, leaving 13 bases between. The CDR3 extends over 15 amino acids. The CDR3 bases are TGTGCCAGCAGCTTAGATGGCAGGGATGCCTATGGCTACACCTTC. Its protein product is CASSLDGRDAYGYTF.

V and J are TRBV30 and TRBJ1-1, with D unresolved. Germline CDR1 reads GTSNPN; CDR2 reads SVGIG (reference sequence). The V gene lost 4 bases and the J gene lost 1 base, with 13 bases spanning the gap. CDR3 size: 14 residues. DNA for the CDR3: TGTGCCTGGAAAGGAGAGTTAGGGAACACTGAAGCTTTCTTT. Amino acid sequence: CAWKGELGNTEAFF.

In the case of this clone: Different DNA sequences within this sample yield the same CDR3. V usage is TRBV28 and J usage is TRBJ2-5, with D maybe TRBD2 (5 bases). The CDR3 extends over 12 amino acids. With 3 bases removed from V and 4 bases from J, the gap between germline ends came to 6 bases. CDR1 is MDHEN and CDR2 is SYDVKM in the germline V gene. The CDR3 nucleotides are TGTGCCAGCAGTTTGAGCGGAGAGACCCAGTACTTC. Protein: CASSLSGETQYF.

The rearrangement links TRBV5-8 to TRBJ1-4; D unresolved. This CDR3 comprises 14 residues. Germline V CDR1 and CDR2: SGHTS, YDEGEE. Trimming took 7 bases from V and 4 from J, leaving 14 bases between them. This CDR3 reads CASFTGEINEKLFF. CDR3 in DNA: TGTGCCAGCTTCACTGGGGAGATTAATGAAAAACTGTTTTTT.

The chain recombines TRBV9 with TRBJ1-6, with 7 bases lining up with TRBD1. Trimming took 5 bases from V and 6 from J; bases not matched to a gene: 11. In germline, CDR1 is SGDLS, CDR2 YYNGEE. The CDR3 covers 16 residues. The CDR3 region is CASSLSGGQTNSPLHF. CDR3 DNA: TGTGCCAGCAGTCTCTCAGGGGGACAGACTAATTCACCCCTCCACTTT.

The rearrangement links TRBV19 to TRBJ2-7; D is unclear. CDR3 length equals 14 residues. Trimming removed 5 bases at V and 0 bases at J, with 11 bases between. From germline, CDR1 is LNHDA and CDR2 SQIVND (reference sequence). The CDR3 loop reads CASSRRQSSYEQYF. DNA of the CDR3: TGTGCCAGTAGTCGGCGTCAGAGCTCCTACGAGCAGTACTTC.

This clone was seen a single time. This chain links TRBV6-5 with TRBJ1-6; weak D call: TRBD1 (5 bases). CDR3 length equals 15 residues. Germline CDR1 and CDR2: MNHEY and SVGAGI. Trimming removed 2 bases from V and 4 bases from J, with 9 bases in between. The CDR3 DNA follows: TGTGCCAGCAGTTACGAGGCAGGGTATAATTCACCCCTCCACTTT. Amino acid sequence: CASSYEAGYNSPLHF.

The CDR3 loop is CASSLVSGQDPYRGNEQFF. The CDR3 DNA reads as TGTGCCAGCAGCTTAGTCTCTGGACAGGACCCGTACCGGGGGAATGAGCAGTTCTTC. V gene TRBV7-6 combines with J gene TRBJ2-1; TRBD1 might be the D (7 bases). Germline CDR1 reads SGHVS; CDR2 reads FNYEAQ. The length of the CDR3 is 19 residues. Between the trimmed V and J ends, which lost 1 base and 7 bases, there was a span of 26 bases.

The CDR3 loop reads CASTKTGGYQPQHF. For the CDR3, the DNA is TGTGCCAGCACCAAAACAGGGGGCTATCAGCCCCAGCATTTT. The chain uses TRBV28 and TRBJ1-5; 9 bases map to TRBD1. Germline loops: CDR1 MDHEN, CDR2 SYDVKM. V lost 7 bases, J lost 5 bases, and 6 bases stayed unmatched. The CDR3 has 14 amino acids.

The J gene is TRBJ2-1, the V gene TRBV9, with 14 bases lining up with TRBD2. V lost 5 bases and J lost 0; bases outside the gene matches: 22. The CDR3 has 23 amino acids. In germline, CDR1 is SGDLS, CDR2 YYNGEE. The CDR3, as DNA: TGTGCCAGCAGATACGAAGAGAGAACCACGGGACTAGCGGGGGTCCTCTCCTACAATGAGCAGTTCTTC. As protein: CASRYEERTTGLAGVLSYNEQFF.

The rearrangement links TRBV5-4 to TRBJ2-3, with 12 bases identical to TRBD2. This CDR3 contains 15 residues. V gave up 4 bases and J gave up 3 bases; unmatched junction bases: 3. Germline values: CDR1 SGHNT, CDR2 YYREEE (reference sequence). DNA of the CDR3: TGTGCCAGCAGCAAGACTAGCGGGGGTACAGATACGCAGTATTTT. It codes for CASSKTSGGTDTQYF.

The rearrangement joins TRBV6-2 or TRBV6-3 to TRBJ2-5; 10 nucleotides match TRBD2. V was pared by 5 bases and J by 6 bases, with 9 bases of the junction left unmatched. Germline CDR1 reads MNHEY; CDR2 reads SVGEGT. There are 15 residues in the CDR3. The CDR3 DNA is TGTGCCAGCAGTCCGAGGAGCGGGGGGGCGAAGACCCAGTACTTC. It specifies CASSPRSGGAKTQYF.

Only a few counts were recorded for this clone. The rearrangement uses TRBV11-2 and TRBJ2-7; 10 positions agree with TRBD1. The germline gives CDR1 SGHAT, CDR2 FQNNGV. This CDR3 comprises 14 residues. V lost 3 bases to trimming and J lost 4 bases; unmatched junction nucleotides: 3. The CDR3 loop reads CASSFDRGQYEQYF. For the CDR3, the DNA is TGTGCCAGCAGCTTTGACAGGGGGCAGTACGAGCAGTACTTC. The variable domain in full, with the rest retrieved from reference TRBV11-2 and TRBJ2-7, is EAGVAQSPRYKIIEKRQSVAFWCNPISGHATLYWYQQILGQGPKLLIQFQNNGVVDDSQLPKDRFSAERLKGVDSTLKIQPAKLEDSAVYLCASSFDRGQYEQYFGPGTRLTVT.

V and J are TRBV11-2 and TRBJ1-6; no clear D gene. This CDR3 spans 13 amino acids. The germline V gene has CDR1 SGHAT and CDR2 FQNNGV. V gave up 1 base and J gave up 10 bases, with 8 bases separating them. The CDR3 DNA sequence: TGTGCCAGCAGCTTAGGGGTCCGATCACCCCTCCACTTT. Translated, it gives CASSLGVRSPLHF.

This chain joins TRBV7-2 and TRBJ1-2, with 7 positions matching TRBD1. This CDR3 spans 16 amino acids. CDR1 SGHTA and CDR2 FQGNSA come from the germline V gene. J was trimmed by 4 bases and V by 1 base; bases with no gene match: 9. CDR3 DNA sequence: TGTGCCAGCAGCTTAGAACCGGGACAGCTTTTCTATGGCTACACCTTC. This sequence encodes CASSLEPGQLFYGYTF.